This T cell receptor (beta chain) was sequenced in a study of PD-1 blockade in classical Hodgkin lymphoma. Study context: Patients were infused with nivolumab 3 mg/kg every 2 weeks. Points from the study as a whole: TCR diversity in CD4+, not CD8+, cells rose significantly by C4D1. Reports described newly diagnosed patients as having lower baseline TCR diversity than healthy donors. Why the repertoires differ is still unclear, perhaps disease activity or prior therapy.

Exposure to brentuximab vedotin varied, and each patient had relapsed following autologous stem cell transplantation. This CDR3 spans 18 amino acids. Of note for this clone: Its antigen remains unknown.

Repertoires were generated with immunoSEQ multiplex PCR, while TCRdb's copy carries only in-frame clones and drops some. In the table there are tens of thousands of clones, about four fifths of which are singletons. The rearrangement joins TRBV21-1 to TRBJ1-5; TRBD1, the table's D call, lacks a check against the DNA. TRBV21-1 is classified as a pseudogene. The source is a human donor with classical Hodgkin lymphoma. Sequences were derived from peripheral blood mononuclear cells (PBMCs), sampled before the second cycle of nivolumab. In DNA form, the CDR3 reads TGTGCCAGCAGCACCCACAACAGGGGCGCGTATAGCAATCAGCCCCAGCATTTT. Amino acid sequence: CASSTHNRGAYSNQPQHF.